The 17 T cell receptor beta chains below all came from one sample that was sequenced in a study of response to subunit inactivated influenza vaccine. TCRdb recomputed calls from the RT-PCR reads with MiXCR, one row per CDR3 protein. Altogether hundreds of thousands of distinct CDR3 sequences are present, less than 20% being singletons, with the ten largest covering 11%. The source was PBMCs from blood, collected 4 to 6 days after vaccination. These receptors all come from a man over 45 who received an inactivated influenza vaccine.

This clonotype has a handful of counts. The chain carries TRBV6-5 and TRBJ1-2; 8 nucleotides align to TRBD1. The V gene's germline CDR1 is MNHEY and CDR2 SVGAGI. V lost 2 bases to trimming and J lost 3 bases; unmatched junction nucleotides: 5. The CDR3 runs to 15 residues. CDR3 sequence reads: CASSYLGTGDYGYTF. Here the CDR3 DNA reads TGTGCCAGCAGTTACCTCGGGACAGGAGACTATGGCTACACCTTC.

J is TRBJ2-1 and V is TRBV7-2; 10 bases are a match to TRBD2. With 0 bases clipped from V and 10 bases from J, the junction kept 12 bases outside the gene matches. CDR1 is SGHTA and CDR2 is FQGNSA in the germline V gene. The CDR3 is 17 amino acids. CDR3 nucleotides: TGTGCCAGCAGCTTAGCTAGCGGGGGGCCATACCTCAGGGAGCAGTTCTTC. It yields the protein CASSLASGGPYLREQFF.

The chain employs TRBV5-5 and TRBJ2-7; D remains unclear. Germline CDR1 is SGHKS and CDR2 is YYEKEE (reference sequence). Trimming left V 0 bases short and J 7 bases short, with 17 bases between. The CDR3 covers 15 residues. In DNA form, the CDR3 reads TGTGCCAGCAGCTTGGCGCCGAGCCGCGAATGGGAGCAGTACTTC. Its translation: CASSLAPSREWEQYF.

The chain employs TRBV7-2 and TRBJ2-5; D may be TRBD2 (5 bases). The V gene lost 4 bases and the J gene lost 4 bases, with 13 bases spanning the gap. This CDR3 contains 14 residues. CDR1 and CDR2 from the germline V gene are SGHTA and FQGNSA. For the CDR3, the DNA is TGTGCCAGCAGCTCCCCCCCTCGGGGAGAGACCCAGTACTTC. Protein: CASSSPPRGETQYF.

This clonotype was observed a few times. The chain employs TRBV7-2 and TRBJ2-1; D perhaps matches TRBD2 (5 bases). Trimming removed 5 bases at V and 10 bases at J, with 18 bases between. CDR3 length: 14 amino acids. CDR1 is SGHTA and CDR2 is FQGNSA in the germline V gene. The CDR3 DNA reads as TGTGCCAGCAGCCACGAGGGTGGGCGTCGAGAGCAGTTCTTC. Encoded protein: CASSHEGGRREQFF.

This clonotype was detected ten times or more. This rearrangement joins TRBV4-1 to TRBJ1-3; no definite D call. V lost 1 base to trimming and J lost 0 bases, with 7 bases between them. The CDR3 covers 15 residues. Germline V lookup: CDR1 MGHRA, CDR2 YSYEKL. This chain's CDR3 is CASSQGLISGNTIYF. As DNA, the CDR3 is TGCGCCAGCAGCCAAGGACTGATCTCTGGAAACACCATATATTTT.

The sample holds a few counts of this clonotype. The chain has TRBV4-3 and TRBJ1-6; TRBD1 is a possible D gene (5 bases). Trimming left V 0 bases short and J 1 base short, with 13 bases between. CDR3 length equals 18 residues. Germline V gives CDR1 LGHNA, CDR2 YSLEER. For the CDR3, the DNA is TGCGCCAGCAGCCAAGAATTTGCGGGGGAATCCTATAATTCACCCCTCCACTTT. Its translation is CASSQEFAGESYNSPLHF.

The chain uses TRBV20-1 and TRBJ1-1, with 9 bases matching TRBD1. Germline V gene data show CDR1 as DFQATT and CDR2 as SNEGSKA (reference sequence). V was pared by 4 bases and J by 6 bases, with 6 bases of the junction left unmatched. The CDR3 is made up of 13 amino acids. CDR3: CSAIRDRVSEAFF. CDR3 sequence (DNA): TGCAGTGCTATCCGGGACAGGGTGTCTGAAGCTTTCTTT.

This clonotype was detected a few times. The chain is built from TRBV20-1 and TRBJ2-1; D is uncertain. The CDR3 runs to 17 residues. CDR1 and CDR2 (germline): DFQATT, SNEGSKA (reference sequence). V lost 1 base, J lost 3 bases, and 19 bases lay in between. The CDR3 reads CSARGVLGSTHYNEQFF. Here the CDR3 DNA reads TGCAGTGCTAGAGGTGTCCTAGGGTCTACCCACTACAATGAGCAGTTCTTC.

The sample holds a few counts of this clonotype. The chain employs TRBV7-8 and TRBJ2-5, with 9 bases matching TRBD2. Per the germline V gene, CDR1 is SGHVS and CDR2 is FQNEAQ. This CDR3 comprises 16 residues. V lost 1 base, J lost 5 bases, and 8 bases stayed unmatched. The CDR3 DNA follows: TGTGCCAGCAGCTTAGTGGCGGGAGGGCCGGAGGAGACCCAGTACTTC. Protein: CASSLVAGGPEETQYF.

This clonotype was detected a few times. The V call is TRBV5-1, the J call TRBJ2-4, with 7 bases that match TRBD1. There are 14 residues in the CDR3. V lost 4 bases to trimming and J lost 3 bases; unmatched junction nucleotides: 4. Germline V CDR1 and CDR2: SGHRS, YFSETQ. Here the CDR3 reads CASSLDRDKNIQYF. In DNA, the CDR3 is TGCGCCAGCAGCCTTGACAGGGACAAAAACATTCAGTACTTC.

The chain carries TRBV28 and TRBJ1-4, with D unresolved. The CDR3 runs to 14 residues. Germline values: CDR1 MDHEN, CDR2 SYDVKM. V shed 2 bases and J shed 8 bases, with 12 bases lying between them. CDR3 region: CASSLASGKEKLFF. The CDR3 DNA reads TGTGCCAGCAGTTTAGCGTCGGGAAAGGAAAAACTGTTTTTT.

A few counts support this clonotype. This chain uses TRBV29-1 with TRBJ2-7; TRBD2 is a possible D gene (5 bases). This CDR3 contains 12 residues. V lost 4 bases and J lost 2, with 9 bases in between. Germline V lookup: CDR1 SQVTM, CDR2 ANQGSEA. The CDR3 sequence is CSVVEAAYEQYF. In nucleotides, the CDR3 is TGCAGCGTTGTGGAAGCGGCCTACGAGCAGTACTTC.

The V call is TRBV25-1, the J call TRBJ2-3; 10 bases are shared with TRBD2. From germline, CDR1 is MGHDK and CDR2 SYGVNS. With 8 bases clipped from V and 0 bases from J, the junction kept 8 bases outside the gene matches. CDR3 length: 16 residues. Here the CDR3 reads CASSSSGGPSTDTQYF. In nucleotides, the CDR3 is TGTGCCAGCTCTTCTAGCGGGGGCCCCAGCACAGATACGCAGTATTTT.

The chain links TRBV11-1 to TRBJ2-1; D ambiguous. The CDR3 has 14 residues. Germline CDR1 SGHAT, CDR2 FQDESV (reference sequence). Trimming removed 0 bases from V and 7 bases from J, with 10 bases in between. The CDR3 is CASSLAPDLNEQFF. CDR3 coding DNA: TGTGCCAGCAGCTTAGCCCCTGACTTAAATGAGCAGTTCTTC.

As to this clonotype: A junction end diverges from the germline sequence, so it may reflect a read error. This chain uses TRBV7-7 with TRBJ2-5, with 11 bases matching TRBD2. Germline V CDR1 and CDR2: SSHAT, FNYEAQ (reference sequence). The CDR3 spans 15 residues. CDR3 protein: CASSHSGGALETQYF. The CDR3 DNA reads TGTGCTAGCAGCCATAGCGGGGGGGCGTTAGAGACCCAGTACTTC.

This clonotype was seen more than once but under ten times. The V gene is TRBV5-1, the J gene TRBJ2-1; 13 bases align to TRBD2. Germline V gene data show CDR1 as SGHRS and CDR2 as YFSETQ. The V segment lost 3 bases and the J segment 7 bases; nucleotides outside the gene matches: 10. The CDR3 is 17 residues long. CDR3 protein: CASSSGLAGTPGNEQFF. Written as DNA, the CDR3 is TGCGCCAGCAGCTCGGGACTAGCGGGGACACCTGGAAATGAGCAGTTCTTC.